This T cell receptor beta chain was recorded in a study of shared clonotypes between healthy human individuals. Looked up from germline, CDR1 is MDHEN and CDR2 is SYDVKM. Trimming removed 3 bases from V and 4 bases from J, with 19 bases in between. The CDR3 runs to 16 residues. Naivety among CD8 cells was defined by CD45RO negativity and positive CCR7 selection, thereby excluding terminally differentiated effector memory CD45RA+ cells. TCRdb's table, derived via immunoSEQ multiplex PCR, lists solely in-frame clones and lacks some. The table includes some 2.1 million clones, just over 90% detected once.

The origin of this receptor is a man aged 18 to 30 in good health. Some clones in this sample may be carry-over from other donors' samples. The sequencing sample was made of naive CD8+ T cells from PBMCs. This chain connects TRBV28 to TRBJ2-7; possible D gene TRBD2, 5 bases. CDR3 sequence: CASSFMGSEGLYEQYF. Written as DNA, the CDR3 is TGTGCCAGCAGTTTCATGGGGAGTGAGGGTTTGTACGAGCAGTACTTC.